One and the same sample provided the 13 T cell receptor beta chains below, sequenced in a study of cytomegalovirus exposure and HLA in healthy donors. Both 60 Vbeta primers and 13 Jbeta primers went into the PCR. The data were produced by immunoSEQ multiplex PCR, yet TCRdb's version contains in-frame clones alone and is incomplete. The sample yields tens of thousands of clones, more than 75% seen once. The sample taken for sequencing was PBMCs. The receptor set was obtained from a man aged 18 to 29 in good health and CMV-seronegative.

The chain has TRBV5-6 and TRBJ2-6; TRBD1 aligns across 7 bases. The germline gives CDR1 SGHDT, CDR2 YYEEEE. V shed 4 bases, J shed 3 bases, and the junction held 10 bases outside the gene matches. The CDR3 has 17 residues. CDR3 sequence reads: CASSPNDRAVGANVLTF. The CDR3 nucleotides read TGTGCCAGCAGCCCGAACGACAGGGCGGTTGGGGCCAACGTCCTGACTTTC.

The rearrangement joins TRBV11-2 to TRBJ2-5; D is unclear. Germline V gene lookup returns CDR1 SGHAT and CDR2 FQNNGV. The CDR3 covers 16 residues. V lost 1 base, J lost 4 bases, and 16 bases lay in between. This CDR3 reads CASSLGNTESRETQYF. The CDR3 nucleotides read TGTGCCAGCAGCTTAGGCAACACAGAGTCCCGAGAGACCCAGTACTTC.

The rearrangement uses TRBV10-3 and TRBJ2-2, with 9 nucleotides matching TRBD2. The CDR3 has 15 amino acids. Looked up from germline, CDR1 is ENHRY and CDR2 is SYGVKD. V was clipped by 7 bases and J by 3 bases; unmatched bases: 6. CDR3 nucleotide sequence: TGTGCCATCACCCCCGGGACTAGCTACACCGGGGAGCTGTTTTTT. Its protein product is CAITPGTSYTGELFF.

The chain carries TRBV7-2 and TRBJ2-7, with a tentative D call TRBD2 (6 bases). The CDR3 runs 17 residues. Trimming shortened V by 1 base and J by 3 bases, and 19 bases separated the two germline ends. Germline V gives CDR1 SGHTA, CDR2 FQGNSA. The CDR3 sequence is CASSLGPGVQRGYEQYV. In DNA, the CDR3 is TGTGCCAGCAGCTTAGGCCCGGGAGTCCAAAGGGGCTACGAGCAGTACGTC.

The rearrangement uses TRBV27 and TRBJ1-2; TRBD1 aligns across 8 bases. CDR1 is MNHEY, CDR2 SMNVEV, per germline (reference sequence). The CDR3 totals 14 residues. V was pared by 6 bases and J by 8 bases, with 11 bases of the junction left unmatched. Here the CDR3 reads CASRYQGQANGYTF. The DNA of the CDR3 is TGTGCCAGCAGATACCAGGGACAGGCCAACGGCTACACCTTC.

The chain has TRBV4-1 and TRBJ2-7; TRBD1 aligns across 7 bases. The CDR3 extends over 15 amino acids. Germline lookup yields CDR1 MGHRA and CDR2 YSYEKL. With V trimmed by 0 bases and J by 7 bases, 9 bases remained unmatched. CDR3 amino acids: CASSQEAGGPHEQYV. In DNA, the CDR3 is TGCGCCAGCAGCCAAGAGGCAGGGGGACCGCATGAGCAGTACGTC.

This chain joins TRBV5-5 and TRBJ1-4, with D possibly TRBD1 on 6 matching bases. CDR1 and CDR2 (germline): SGHKS, YYEKEE (reference sequence). The CDR3 has 15 residues. The V gene lost 0 bases and the J gene lost 7 bases, with 13 bases spanning the gap. The CDR3 nucleotides read TGTGCCAGCAGCTTGGCCGGGGGGCTCGTTGAAAAACTGTTTTTT. Amino acids: CASSLAGGLVEKLFF.

This chain links TRBV30 with TRBJ1-5, with TRBD1 identical over 7 bases. This CDR3 has 15 residues. CDR1 is GTSNPN, CDR2 SVGIG, per germline (reference sequence). V lost 2 bases to trimming and J lost 3 bases; unmatched junction nucleotides: 7. The CDR3 region has the DNA TGTGCCTGGAGTCCACAGGGGATTTACAATCAGCCCCAGCATTTT. The encoded protein is CAWSPQGIYNQPQHF.

This chain connects TRBV7-2 to TRBJ1-2; TRBD1 aligns across 7 bases. This CDR3 is built from 15 residues. Germline assignment: CDR1 SGHTA and CDR2 FQGNSA. J gave up 7 bases and V 4 bases, and 12 bases lay outside the gene matches. CDR3 residues: CASSSAATGVSGYTF. The CDR3 DNA is TGTGCCAGCAGCTCCGCCGCAACAGGGGTCTCTGGCTACACCTTC.

The rearrangement joins TRBV29-1 to TRBJ1-1; D ambiguous. The V gene's germline CDR1 is SQVTM and CDR2 ANQGSEA. The CDR3 has 13 residues. V lost 7 bases, J lost 0 bases, and 12 bases lay in between. The DNA for the CDR3 is TGCAGCGGCAGGCGGGAGTTGAACACTGAAGCTTTCTTT. It is translated as CSGRRELNTEAFF.

V is TRBV6-5 and J is TRBJ2-5; tentatively, D is TRBD2 (6 bases). Per germline, CDR1 MNHEY and CDR2 SVGAGI. The ends were cut back, 0 bases at V and 5 bases at J, with 16 bases in the middle. The CDR3 totals 16 residues. CDR3 sequence: CASSYSLGGIGETQYF. CDR3 nucleotide sequence: TGTGCCAGCAGTTACTCGTTGGGCGGGATCGGGGAGACCCAGTACTTC.

This clone was seen only a few times. The V gene is TRBV5-1, the J gene TRBJ2-7; 9 nucleotides agree with TRBD1. The V segment lost 2 bases and the J segment 0 bases; nucleotides outside the gene matches: 6. This CDR3 has 16 residues. Looked up from germline, CDR1 is SGHRS and CDR2 is YFSETQ. CDR3 sequence: CASSLTGGQGSYEQYF. The CDR3 region has the DNA TGCGCCAGCAGCTTAACTGGGGGACAGGGCTCCTACGAGCAGTACTTC.

The chain is built from TRBV5-1 and TRBJ2-2; D is perhaps TRBD1 (5 bases). In germline, CDR1 is SGHRS, CDR2 YFSETQ. This CDR3 comprises 15 residues. The V and J ends lost 5 bases and 2 bases respectively, with 13 bases between them. CDR3 nucleotide sequence: TGCGCCAGCAGTCGCCAGGGATTCAACACCGGGGAGCTGTTTTTT. This sequence encodes CASSRQGFNTGELFF.